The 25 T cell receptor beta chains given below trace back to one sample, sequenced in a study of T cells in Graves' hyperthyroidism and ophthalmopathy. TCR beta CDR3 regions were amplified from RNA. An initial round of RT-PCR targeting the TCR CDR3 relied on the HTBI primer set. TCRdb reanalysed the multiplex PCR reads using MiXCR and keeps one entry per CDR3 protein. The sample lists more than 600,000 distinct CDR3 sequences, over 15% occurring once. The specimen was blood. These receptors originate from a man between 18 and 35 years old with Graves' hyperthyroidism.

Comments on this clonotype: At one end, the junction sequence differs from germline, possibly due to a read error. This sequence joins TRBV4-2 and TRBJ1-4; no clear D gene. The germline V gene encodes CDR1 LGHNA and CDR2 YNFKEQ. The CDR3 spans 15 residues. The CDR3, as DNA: TGTGCTAGCAGCCAGGAGAGAGGTCCCGGTGAAAAACTGTTTTTT. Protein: CASSQERGPGEKLFF.

The DNA for the CDR3 is TGTGCCAGCAGCTTAGCGAACGGGAGATCCCACGAGCAGTACTTC. It yields the protein CASSLANGRSHEQYF. This sequence joins TRBV11-2 and TRBJ2-7, with D perhaps TRBD2 (6 bases). The germline gives CDR1 SGHAT, CDR2 FQNNGV. The V and J ends lost 1 base and 5 bases respectively, with 15 bases between them. CDR3 length: 15 residues.

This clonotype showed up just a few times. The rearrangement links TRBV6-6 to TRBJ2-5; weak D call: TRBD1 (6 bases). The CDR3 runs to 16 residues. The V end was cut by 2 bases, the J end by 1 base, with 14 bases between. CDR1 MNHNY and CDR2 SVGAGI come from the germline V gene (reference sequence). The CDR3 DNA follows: TGTGCCAGCAGTTACAGTCCGGGACAACCCCAAGAGACCCAGTACTTC. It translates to CASSYSPGQPQETQYF.

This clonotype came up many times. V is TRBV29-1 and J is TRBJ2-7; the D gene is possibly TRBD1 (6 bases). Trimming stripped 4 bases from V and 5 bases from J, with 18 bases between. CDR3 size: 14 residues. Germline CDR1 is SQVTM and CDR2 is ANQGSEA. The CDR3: CSVVDIDRTDEQYF. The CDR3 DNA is TGCAGCGTTGTAGACATAGACAGGACGGACGAGCAGTACTTC.

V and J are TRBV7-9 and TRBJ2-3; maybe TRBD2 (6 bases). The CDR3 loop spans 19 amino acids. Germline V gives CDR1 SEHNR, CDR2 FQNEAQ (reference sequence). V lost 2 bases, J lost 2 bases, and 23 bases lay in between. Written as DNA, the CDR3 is TGTGCCAGCAGCTTAACCCCCCGATTAGCGGAGGAATACACAGATACGCAGTATTTT. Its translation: CASSLTPRLAEEYTDTQYF.

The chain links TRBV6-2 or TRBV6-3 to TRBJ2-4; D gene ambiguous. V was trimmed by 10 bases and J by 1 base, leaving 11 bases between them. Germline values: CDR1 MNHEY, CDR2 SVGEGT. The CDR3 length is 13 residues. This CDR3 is CATHEAAKNIQYF. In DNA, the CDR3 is TGTGCCACCCATGAGGCTGCCAAAAACATTCAGTACTTC.

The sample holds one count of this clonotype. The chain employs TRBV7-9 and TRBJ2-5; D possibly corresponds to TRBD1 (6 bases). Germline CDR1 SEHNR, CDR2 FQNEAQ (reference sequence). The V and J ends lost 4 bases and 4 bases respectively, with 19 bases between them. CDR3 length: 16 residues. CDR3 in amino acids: CASSWPRDTSRETQYF. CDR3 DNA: TGTGCCAGCAGCTGGCCCCGGGACACCAGTCGAGAGACCCAGTACTTC. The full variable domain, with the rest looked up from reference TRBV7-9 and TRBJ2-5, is DTGVSQNPRHKITKRGQNVTFRCDPISEHNRLYWYRQTLGQGPEFLTYFQNEAQLEKSRLLSDRFSAERPKGSFSTLEIQRTEQGDSAMYLCASSWPRDTSRETQYFGPGTRLLVL.

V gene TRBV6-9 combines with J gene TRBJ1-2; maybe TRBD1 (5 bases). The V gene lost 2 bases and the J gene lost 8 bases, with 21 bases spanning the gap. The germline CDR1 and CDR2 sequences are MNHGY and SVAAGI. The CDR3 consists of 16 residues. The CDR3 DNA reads TGTGCCAGCAGTTATACAAACGGCGGGGACCCAAGGGGCTACACCTTC. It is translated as CASSYTNGGDPRGYTF.

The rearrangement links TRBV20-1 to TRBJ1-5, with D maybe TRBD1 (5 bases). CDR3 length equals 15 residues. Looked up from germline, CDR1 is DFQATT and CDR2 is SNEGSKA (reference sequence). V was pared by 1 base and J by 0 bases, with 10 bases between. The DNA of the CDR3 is TGCAGTGCTAGAGTTGGGACCTATAGCAATCAGCCCCAGCATTTT. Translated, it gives CSARVGTYSNQPQHF.

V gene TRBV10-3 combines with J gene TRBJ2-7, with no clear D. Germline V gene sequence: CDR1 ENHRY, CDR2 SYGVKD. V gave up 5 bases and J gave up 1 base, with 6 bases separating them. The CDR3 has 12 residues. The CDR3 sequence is CAISSQSYEQYF. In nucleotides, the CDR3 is TGTGCCATCAGTTCTCAGTCCTACGAGCAGTACTTC.

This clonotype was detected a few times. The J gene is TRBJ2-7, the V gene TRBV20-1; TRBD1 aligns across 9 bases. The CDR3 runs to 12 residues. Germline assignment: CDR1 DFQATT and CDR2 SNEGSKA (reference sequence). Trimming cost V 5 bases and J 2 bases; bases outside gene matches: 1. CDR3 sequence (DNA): TGCAGTGCTTGGGACAGGGCCTACGAGCAGTACTTC. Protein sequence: CSAWDRAYEQYF.

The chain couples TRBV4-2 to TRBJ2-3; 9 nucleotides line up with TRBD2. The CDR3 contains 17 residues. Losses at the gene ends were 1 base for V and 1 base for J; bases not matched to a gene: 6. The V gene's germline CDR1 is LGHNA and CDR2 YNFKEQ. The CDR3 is CASSQVQASGGTDTQYF. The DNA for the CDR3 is TGTGCCAGCAGCCAAGTCCAGGCTAGCGGGGGCACAGATACGCAGTATTTT.

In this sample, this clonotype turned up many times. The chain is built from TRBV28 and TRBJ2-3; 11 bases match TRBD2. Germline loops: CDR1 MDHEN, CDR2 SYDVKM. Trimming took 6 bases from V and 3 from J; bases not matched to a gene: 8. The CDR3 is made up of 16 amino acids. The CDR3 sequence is CASSWGLAVETDTQYF. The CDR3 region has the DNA TGTGCCAGCAGCTGGGGACTAGCGGTAGAGACAGATACGCAGTATTTT.

The CDR3 DNA reads TGCAGCGTTCTTCAGGACTTCTCCTACGAGCAGTACTTC. Amino acid sequence: CSVLQDFSYEQYF. The chain joins TRBV29-1 to TRBJ2-7, with D possibly matching TRBD2 (5 bases). This CDR3 is 13 amino acids long. Trimming shortened V by 5 bases and J by 0 bases, and 11 bases separated the two germline ends. Per germline, CDR1 SQVTM and CDR2 ANQGSEA.

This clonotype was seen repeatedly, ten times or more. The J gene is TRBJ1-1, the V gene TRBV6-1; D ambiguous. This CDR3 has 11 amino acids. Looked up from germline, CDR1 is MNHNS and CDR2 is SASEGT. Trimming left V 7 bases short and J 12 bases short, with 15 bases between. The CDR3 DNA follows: TGTGCCAGCATCTTAATCGGATTGCCTTTCTTT. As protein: CASILIGLPFF.

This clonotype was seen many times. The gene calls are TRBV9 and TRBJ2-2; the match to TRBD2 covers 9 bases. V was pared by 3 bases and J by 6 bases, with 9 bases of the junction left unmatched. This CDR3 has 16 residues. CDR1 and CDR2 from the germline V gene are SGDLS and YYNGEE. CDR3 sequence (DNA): TGTGCCAGCAGCGCCCATAGCGGGAGTGATGCCGGGGAGCTGTTTTTT. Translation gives CASSAHSGSDAGELFF.

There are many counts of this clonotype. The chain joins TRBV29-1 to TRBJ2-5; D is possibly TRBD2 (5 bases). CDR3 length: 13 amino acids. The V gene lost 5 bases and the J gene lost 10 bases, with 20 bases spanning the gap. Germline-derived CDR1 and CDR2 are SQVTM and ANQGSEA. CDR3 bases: TGCAGCGTTACCCCCGGGGAAGGGTCAATCCAGTACTTC. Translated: CSVTPGEGSIQYF.

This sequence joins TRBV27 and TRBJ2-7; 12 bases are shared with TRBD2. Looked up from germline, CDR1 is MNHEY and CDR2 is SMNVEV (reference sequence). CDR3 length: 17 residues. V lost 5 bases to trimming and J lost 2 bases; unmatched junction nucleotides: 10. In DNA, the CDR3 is TGTGCCAGCAGTGACCTACTAGCGGGAGGTGCCCCCTACGAGCAGTACTTC. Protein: CASSDLLAGGAPYEQYF.

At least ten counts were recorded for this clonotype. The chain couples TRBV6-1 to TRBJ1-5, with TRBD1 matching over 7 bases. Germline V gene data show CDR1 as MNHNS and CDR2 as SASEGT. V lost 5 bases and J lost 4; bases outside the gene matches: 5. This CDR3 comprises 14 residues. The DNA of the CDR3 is TGTGCCAGCAGTCCGACAGGGCCGAATCAGCCCCAGCATTTT. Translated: CASSPTGPNQPQHF.

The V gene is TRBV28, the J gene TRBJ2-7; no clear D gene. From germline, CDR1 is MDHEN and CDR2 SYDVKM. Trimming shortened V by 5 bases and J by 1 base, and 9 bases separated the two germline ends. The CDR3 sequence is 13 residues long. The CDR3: CASSVSLSYEQYF. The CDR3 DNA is TGTGCCAGCAGTGTCTCGTTATCCTACGAGCAGTACTTC.

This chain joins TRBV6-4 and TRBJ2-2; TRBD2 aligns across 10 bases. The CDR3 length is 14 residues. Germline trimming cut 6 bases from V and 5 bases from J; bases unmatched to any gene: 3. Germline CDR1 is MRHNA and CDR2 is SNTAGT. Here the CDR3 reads CASRTSGETGELFF. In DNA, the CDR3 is TGTGCCAGCAGAACTAGCGGGGAGACCGGGGAGCTGTTTTTT.

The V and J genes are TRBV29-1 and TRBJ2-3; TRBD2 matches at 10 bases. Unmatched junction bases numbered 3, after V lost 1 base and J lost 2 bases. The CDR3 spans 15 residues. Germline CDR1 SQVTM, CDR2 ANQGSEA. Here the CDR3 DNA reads TGCAGCGTTGAAGGGACTAGCGGTAACACAGATACGCAGTATTTT. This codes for CSVEGTSGNTDTQYF.

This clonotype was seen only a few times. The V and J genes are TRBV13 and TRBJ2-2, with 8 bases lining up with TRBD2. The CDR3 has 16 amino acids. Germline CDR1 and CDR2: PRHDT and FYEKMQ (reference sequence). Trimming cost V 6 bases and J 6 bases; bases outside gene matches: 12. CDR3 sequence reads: CASRKIKAGEAGELFF. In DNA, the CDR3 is TGTGCCAGCAGGAAGATCAAAGCGGGAGAAGCCGGGGAGCTGTTTTTT.

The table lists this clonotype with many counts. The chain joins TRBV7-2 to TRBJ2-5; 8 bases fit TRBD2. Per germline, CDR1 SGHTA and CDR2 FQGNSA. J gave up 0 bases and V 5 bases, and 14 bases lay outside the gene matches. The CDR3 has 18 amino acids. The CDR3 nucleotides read TGTGCCAGCAGCCCCAGAAGAGGGAGCGGGAGCGACCAAGAGACCCAGTACTTC. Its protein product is CASSPRRGSGSDQETQYF.

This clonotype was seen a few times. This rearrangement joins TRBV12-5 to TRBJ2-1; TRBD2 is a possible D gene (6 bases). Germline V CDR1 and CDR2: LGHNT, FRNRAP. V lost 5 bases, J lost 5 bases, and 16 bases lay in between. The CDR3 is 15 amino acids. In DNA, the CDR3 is TGTGCTAGTGGTCCCCCGCTAGCGTCCGACAATGAGCAGTTCTTC. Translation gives CASGPPLASDNEQFF.